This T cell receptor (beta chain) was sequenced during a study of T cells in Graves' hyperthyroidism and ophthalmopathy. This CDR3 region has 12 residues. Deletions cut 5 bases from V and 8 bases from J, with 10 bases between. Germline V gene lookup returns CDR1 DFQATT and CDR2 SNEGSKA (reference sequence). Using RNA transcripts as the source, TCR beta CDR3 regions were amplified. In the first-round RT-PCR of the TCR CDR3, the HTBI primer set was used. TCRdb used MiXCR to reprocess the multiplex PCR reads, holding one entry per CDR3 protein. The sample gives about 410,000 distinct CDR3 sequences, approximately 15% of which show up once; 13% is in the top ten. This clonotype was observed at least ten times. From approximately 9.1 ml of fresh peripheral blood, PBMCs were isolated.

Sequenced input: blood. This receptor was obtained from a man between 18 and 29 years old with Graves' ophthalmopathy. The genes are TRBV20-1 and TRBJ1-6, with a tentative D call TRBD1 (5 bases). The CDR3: CSAGGTDSPLHF. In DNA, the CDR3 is TGCAGTGCTGGGGGTACGGATTCACCCCTCCACTTT.